The clone carrying this T cell receptor (beta chain) showed up just a few times. Antigen unknown. An Oncomine TCR Beta short-read assay was used to sequence the DNA from cultured CD4+ T cells. One entry per CDR3 protein, called by TCRdb with MiXCR from the PCR reads. Here the sample spans around 10,000 distinct CDR3 sequences, approximately 40% being singletons. Treatment of the sample: approximately nine-day PBMC culture with coronavirus spike peptide pools or control peptides (ViraFEST assay). ViraFEST stimulated the growth of antigen-specific T cells using peptide pools and subsequently profiled their TCRs by sequencing. This specimen comes from a study of vaccination and CD4 T cells after COVID-19. The V and J ends lost 6 bases and 2 bases respectively, with 13 bases between them. Germline CDR1 reads DFQATT; CDR2 reads SNEGSKA (reference sequence). The CDR3 loop spans 13 amino acids.

The TCR originated in a human donor who had recovered from COVID-19. Sequencing input: CD4+ T cells from blood, cultured in vitro. The genes are TRBV20-1 and TRBJ1-2, with a tentative D call TRBD1 (5 bases). This CDR3 reads CSAWKTVNYGYTF. The DNA for the CDR3 is TGCAGTGCCTGGAAGACAGTCAACTATGGCTACACCTTC.